This T cell receptor (beta chain) was observed in a study of T cells in localized non-small cell lung cancer (dated by TCRdb to 2020 to 2021). For context, the study as a whole: The study examined T cell repertoires in 236 patients with early-stage NSCLC and compared tumors with uninvolved tumor-adjacent lungs. All 220 or so NSCLC patients in the cohort were treatment-naive and had localized lung tumors that were resected. A mean age of roughly 64 years was recorded for the NSCLC patients, of whom more than 120 were male and some 100 were female. Results the study describes overall, beyond this receptor: Uninvolved tumor-adjacent lung showed the highest T cell clonality, higher than tumor, which suggests more focused antigenic responses in the uninvolved tumor-adjacent lung. Because multi-region sequencing of the tumors was not done, intratumor heterogeneity could not be ruled out. Of the top 100 tumor clones, a median of roughly 53 were detected in paired uninvolved adjacent lung; about 28 were also among that lung's top 100. Longer overall survival was associated with higher blood T cell density, whereas shorter survival was associated with higher adjacent-lung clonality. Because of the exploratory design, TCR variables were selected using unadjusted p-values without false-discovery rate correction.

This clone was counted between two and nine times. Its antigen is currently not known. Base qualities are missing; no much larger clone stands one base away. At diagnosis, tumor, uninvolved tumor-adjacent lung and peripheral blood were collected and then preserved as a mix of FFPE and fresh-frozen material. TCR beta CDR3 regions were sequenced from DNA using the immunoSEQ Assay. The original methods were these. To compute T cell density, TCR beta template counts were normalized to usable DNA, which was estimated by amplifying housekeeping genes. The preseqR package was used to estimate richness by extrapolating to 400,000 templates for PBMC samples and to 120,000 templates for tissue samples. Clonality was taken to be one minus Pielou's evenness. Differential abundance testing on productive amino-acid clonotypes, with a minimum total count of 5 and an alpha of 0.1, was used to identify tissue-enriched TCRs. The Jaccard Index and the Morisita Overlap Index were used to measure how much the repertoires overlapped between compartments. GLIPH grouped TCR beta CDR3s together with public tetramer-defined viral CDR3s, and a viral motif had to include at least three viral sequences and also show V-gene enrichment. TCRdb stores this immuneACCESS table with in-frame sequences only. Part of the clones is absent; in the studies checked, under half of the shortfall reflects unresolved V genes, and no reason is known for the rest. V and J calls and clone size are given by that table; D and trimming were obtained from the DNA. For this sample the table gives about 4,800 clones, of which 28% were detected only once. More than 4% of the sample goes to the ten largest clones.

The CDR3 covers 13 residues, taking in both the cysteine and the phenylalanine. The kept DNA is CDR3 alone, 39 bases in frame from the first base. V is pared back by 7 bases and J by 6 bases, with 13 bases lying between the germline termini. The sequence is built from TRBV23-1 and TRBJ2-1; perhaps TRBD2 is the D gene, with 5 bases matching. TRBV23-1 counts as an open reading frame of uncertain function. The clonotype originates from a man between 40 and 69 years old with stage II lung adenocarcinoma. Here the sequenced sample was lung tumor tissue, taken before any cancer treatment. The CDR3 is CASNGLLSNEQFF. The sequenced DNA is TGCGCCAGCAACGGACTGCTATCCAATGAGCAGTTCTTC.